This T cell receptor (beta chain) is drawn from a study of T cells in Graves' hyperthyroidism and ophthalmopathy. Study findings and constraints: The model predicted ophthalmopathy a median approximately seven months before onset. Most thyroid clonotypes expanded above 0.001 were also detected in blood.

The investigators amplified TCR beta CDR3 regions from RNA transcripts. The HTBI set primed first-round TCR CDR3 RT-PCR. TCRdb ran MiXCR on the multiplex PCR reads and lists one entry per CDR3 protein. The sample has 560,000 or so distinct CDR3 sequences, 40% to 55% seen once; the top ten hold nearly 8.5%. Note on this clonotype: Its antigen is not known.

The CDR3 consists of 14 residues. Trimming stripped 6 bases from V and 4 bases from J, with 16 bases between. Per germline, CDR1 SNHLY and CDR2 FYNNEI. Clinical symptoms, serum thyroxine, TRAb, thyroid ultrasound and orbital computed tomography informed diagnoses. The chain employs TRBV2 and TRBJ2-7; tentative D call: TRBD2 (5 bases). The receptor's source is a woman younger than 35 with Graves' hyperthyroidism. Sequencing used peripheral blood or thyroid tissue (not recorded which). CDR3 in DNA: TGTGCCAGCAGACCCGGAAGCGGACCGTACGAGCAGTACTTC. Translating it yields CASRPGSGPYEQYF.